A selection of T cell receptor beta chains follows, all from one sample in a study of cytomegalovirus exposure and HLA in healthy donors. The data were produced by immunoSEQ multiplex PCR, yet TCRdb's version contains in-frame clones alone and is incomplete. The sample shows about 120,000 clones, 80% of them seen only once. Sequenced material: PBMCs. Receptors were obtained from a man younger than 40 in good health and CMV-seronegative. Both conserved end residues are trimmed from each CDR3.

J,V,CDR3
TRBJ1-1,TRBV5-6,ASSFGQGNTEAF
TRBJ1-1,TRBV5-1,ASSPGGTENTEAF
TRBJ1-1,TRBV15,ATSLGRLGVNTEAF
TRBJ1-1,TRBV10-2,ASRSGGVTEAF
TRBJ1-2,TRBV6-5,ASSPTTGVYGYT
TRBJ2-1,TRBV2,ASSEAGAGGLGEQF
TRBJ2-7,TRBV6-1,ASPPGLAGHYEQY
TRBJ2-1,TRBV9,ASSGTLQNEQF
TRBJ2-3,TRBV6-4,ASSGGAGGTTDTQY
TRBJ2-2,TRBV19,ASKDREVTGELF
TRBJ1-5,TRBV2,ASSSQGADQPQH
TRBJ1-6,TRBV4-3,ASSLGGQGDSPLH
TRBJ2-7,TRBV29-1,SVEGRTGFSYEQY
TRBJ1-6,TRBV6-1,ASRENSPLH
TRBJ2-2,TRBV7-2,ASSLYWSSGGRATGELF
TRBJ1-1,TRBV11-2,ASSLQGTEAF
TRBJ2-2,TRBV6-6,ASRIFTGELF
TRBJ2-3,TRBV19,ASSRGIAAY
TRBJ2-2,TRBV6-5,ASSYSYDTGELF
TRBJ2-7,TRBV28,ASMSRSYEQY
TRBJ2-3,TRBV7-9,ASSLSTTDTQY
TRBJ2-1,TRBV2,ASITSGTLNNEQF
TRBJ1-2,TRBV28,ASSSAGQNYYGYT
TRBJ2-2,TRBV5-4,ASSSTKTGNTGELF
TRBJ2-7,TRBV2,ASMGQGNYEQY
TRBJ2-7,TRBV7-9,ASSLARGYEQY
TRBJ2-1,TRBV5-6,ASSHNPSSYNEQF
TRBJ1-2,TRBV11-2,ASSLTPVRDRDGYT
TRBJ2-7,TRBV5-8,ASSLVLAGGFYEQY
TRBJ2-4,TRBV29-1,SVAGGRENIQY
TRBJ1-2,TRBV29-1,SVGRRDSNYGYT
TRBJ2-7,TRBV28,ASSSGQGYEQY
TRBJ2-1,TRBV27,ASSLLGTGVNEQF
TRBJ2-7,TRBV27,ASRGLTSAYEQY
TRBJ2-1,TRBV6-4,ASSEGLAGYNEQF
TRBJ1-5,TRBV6-6,ASSDRENQPQH
TRBJ2-2,TRBV9,ASSMVAGGRAGELF
TRBJ2-1,TRBV29-1,SVGAGGLSSYNEQF
TRBJ1-6,TRBV10-2,ASMIGALTSLH
TRBJ1-6,TRBV5-1,ASSPDRGNSPLH
TRBJ1-6,TRBV9,ASSAPGQGSSPLH
TRBJ1-1,TRBV5-1,ASKQDSPNTEAF
TRBJ1-5,TRBV19,ASSTQGLNQPQH
TRBJ1-5,TRBV10-3,AIGPGQNSNQPQH
TRBJ1-1,TRBV19,ASSRDRVNTEAF
TRBJ1-4,TRBV7-9,ASSLVQGREKLF
TRBJ2-3,TRBV27,ASSPKGTPAGPSTDTQY
TRBJ2-3,TRBV9,ASSSARVDTQY
TRBJ2-2,TRBV4-3,ASSQPSGGANTGELF
TRBJ1-3,TRBV4-3,ASSQDPGAGNTIY
TRBJ1-2,TRBV30,ALARQAFNYGYT